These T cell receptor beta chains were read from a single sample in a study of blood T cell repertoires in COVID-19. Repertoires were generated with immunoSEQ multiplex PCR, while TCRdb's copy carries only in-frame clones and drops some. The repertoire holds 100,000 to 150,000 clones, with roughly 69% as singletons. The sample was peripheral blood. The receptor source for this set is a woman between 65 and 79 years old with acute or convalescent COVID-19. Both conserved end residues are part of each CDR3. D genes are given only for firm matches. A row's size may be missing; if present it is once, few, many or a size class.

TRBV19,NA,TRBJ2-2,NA,TGTGCCAGTAGTGTGGGGTCGGGAAACACCGGGGAGCTGTTTTTT,CASSVGSGNTGELFF
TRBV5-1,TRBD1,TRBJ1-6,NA,TGCGCCAGCAGCCTACAGGGGAGCAATTCACCCCTCCACTTT,CASSLQGSNSPLHF
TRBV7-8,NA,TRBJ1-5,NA,TGTGCCAGCAGCTTAACCACAGAGGGCAGAAGGTCGAGCAATCAGCCCCAGCATTTT,CASSLTTEGRRSSNQPQHF
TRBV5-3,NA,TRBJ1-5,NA,TGTGCCAGGAAGACAGGCGCCGGCAATCAGCCCCAGCATTTT,CARKTGAGNQPQHF
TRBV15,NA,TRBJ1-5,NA,TGTGCCACCAGCTTGAGATCGGGGGTGTATAGCAATCAGCCCCAGCATTTT,CATSLRSGVYSNQPQHF
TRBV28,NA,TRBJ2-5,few,TGTGCCAGCAGTTTGTCGAGGGAGACCCAGTACTTC,CASSLSRETQYF
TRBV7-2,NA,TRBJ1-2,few,TGTGCCAGCAGCTTGAACAGGGTGGCCGGCTACACCTTC,CASSLNRVAGYTF
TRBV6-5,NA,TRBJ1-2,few,TGTGCCAGCAGCGCCCTCCAGGGCGGCTACACCTTC,CASSALQGGYTF
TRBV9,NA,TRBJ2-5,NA,TGTGCCAGCAGCGTAGAGGGTTTCAAGGGGGAGACCCAGTACTTC,CASSVEGFKGETQYF
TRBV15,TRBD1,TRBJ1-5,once,TGTGCCACCAGCAGAGACAGGGGGTCGGGTCAGCCCCAGCATTTT,CATSRDRGSGQPQHF
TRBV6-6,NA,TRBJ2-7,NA,TGTGCCAGCAGTTCCCCAGGGGACGCCTCAGGATACGAGCAGTACTTC,CASSSPGDASGYEQYF